Listed below are T cell receptor beta chains from one sample, sequenced in a study of blood T cell repertoires in COVID-19. Clones were read by immunoSEQ multiplex PCR, and TCRdb kept only the in-frame ones, dropping some. The sample has approximately 45,000 clones, approximately 91% seen once. Sequenced: peripheral blood. The source is a human donor in a cohort sampled during active COVID-19. Each CDR3 is given with its conserved first and last residue. D genes are given only for firm matches. A clone size is listed for some rows: how often the clone was seen (once, few, many), or a class if it is expanded.

v_gene,abundance,d_gene,j_gene,CDR3nt,CDR3aa
TRBV20-1,-,-,TRBJ2-7,TGCAGTGCTAGAGATCGAGGCGAGCAGTACTTC,CSARDRGEQYF
TRBV24-1,-,-,TRBJ1-1,TGTGCCACCAGGGAAAGCAGGGACTCTGAAGCTTTCTTT,CATRESRDSEAFF
TRBV7-2,few,TRBD2,TRBJ2-1,TGTGCCAGCAGCTTACTAGCGGGGGGAAATGAGCAGTTCTTC,CASSLLAGGNEQFF
TRBV5-1,-,-,TRBJ1-1,TGCGCCAGCAGCTTGATCGGGTCCGCAATGAACACTGAAGCTTTCTTT,CASSLIGSAMNTEAFF
TRBV11-2,-,TRBD2,TRBJ2-3,TGTGCCAGCAGCTTTCTTGGGACTAGCGGGATTCACACAGATACGCAGTATTTT,CASSFLGTSGIHTDTQYF
TRBV19,-,TRBD1,TRBJ1-1,TGTGCCAGTAGCTGGACAGGGTGGAATGAAGCTTTCTTT,CASSWTGWNEAFF
TRBV29-1,-,-,TRBJ1-1,TGCAGCGTTGACCCTCGGCAGGGAGGGACTGAAGCTTTCTTT,CSVDPRQGGTEAFF
TRBV4-2,-,-,TRBJ1-5,TGTGCCAGCAGCCAAACCAGGGATCAGCCCCAGCATTTT,CASSQTRDQPQHF
TRBV4-1,-,TRBD2,TRBJ2-3,TGCGCCAGCAGCGGCGAGCGGGGGAGCACAGATACGCAGTATTTT,CASSGERGSTDTQYF
TRBV5-1,once,TRBD1,TRBJ2-7,TGCGCCAGCAGGGGGACAGCTACCTACTACGAGCAGTACTTC,CASRGTATYYEQYF
TRBV7-2,-,-,TRBJ1-2,TGTGCCAGCAGCTCCACGGACTATGGCTACACCTTC,CASSSTDYGYTF
TRBV30,-,-,TRBJ1-2,TGTGCCTGGAGTGTTATGAGCGATTCGGGTGGCTACACCTTC,CAWSVMSDSGGYTF
TRBV19,few,-,TRBJ1-4,TGTGCCAGTAGTTACTTCGGGGGGAAAGCTAATGAAAAACTGTTTTTT,CASSYFGGKANEKLFF
TRBV5-4,-,TRBD1,TRBJ2-7,TGTGCCAGCAGCCCCGGGACAGCTACATACGAGCAGTACTTC,CASSPGTATYEQYF
TRBV6-2/TRBV6-3,-,TRBD2,TRBJ2-1,TGTGCCAGCAGCCGTCCAAAATTTTTAGCGGGGGGGCACAATGAGCAGTTCTTC,CASSRPKFLAGGHNEQFF
TRBV6-2/TRBV6-3,-,TRBD1,TRBJ1-4,TGTGCCAGCAGTGACCCGGGACAGGGAAATGAAAAACTGTTTTTT,CASSDPGQGNEKLFF
TRBV5-5,-,-,TRBJ2-2,TGTGCCAGCAGCCCAGGGGTTGCCGGGGAGCTGTTTTTT,CASSPGVAGELFF
TRBV2,-,-,TRBJ1-5,TGTGCCAGCAGTGAGGGTACTATGCCCCAGCATTTT,CASSEGTMPQHF